The present T cell receptor (beta chain) was sequenced within a study of metastatic and nonmetastatic thyroid tumors. Study as a whole: The comparison covered peripheral blood and tumor or nodule tissue in malignant and benign thyroid patients.

In the study's own analysis: For papillary thyroid cancer, a distant-metastasis classifier was constructed from CDR3 differences observed across clinicopathological groups. TCRdb reassembled clones from the PCR reads with MiXCR. What appears here as the V and J calls and clone size reflects TCRdb's work, not the paper's. The table has roughly 40,000 clones, about 12% seen once; the top ten hold approximately 8.8%. The entire patient cohort was treatment-naive prior to thyroid surgery. This clone was counted ten times or more. The antigen is unknown. Study-level findings and limits: In both blood and tumor samples, TCR beta diversity was reported significantly higher for malignant than benign nodules.

Sequenced: blood. The receptor's source is a male donor with papillary thyroid cancer or a benign thyroid nodule (not recorded which). Some clones in this sample may be carry-over from other donors' samples.

CDR3 coding DNA: TGTGCCAGCAGTTTACCCGGGGACTTCGATAGCAATCAGCCCCAGCATTTT. Its translation: CASSLPGDFDSNQPQHF. V usage is TRBV28 and J usage is TRBJ1-5, with D maybe TRBD1 (5 bases). This CDR3 spans 17 amino acids. V dropped 2 bases and J dropped 0 bases, with 14 bases sitting between them. Per germline, CDR1 MDHEN and CDR2 SYDVKM.